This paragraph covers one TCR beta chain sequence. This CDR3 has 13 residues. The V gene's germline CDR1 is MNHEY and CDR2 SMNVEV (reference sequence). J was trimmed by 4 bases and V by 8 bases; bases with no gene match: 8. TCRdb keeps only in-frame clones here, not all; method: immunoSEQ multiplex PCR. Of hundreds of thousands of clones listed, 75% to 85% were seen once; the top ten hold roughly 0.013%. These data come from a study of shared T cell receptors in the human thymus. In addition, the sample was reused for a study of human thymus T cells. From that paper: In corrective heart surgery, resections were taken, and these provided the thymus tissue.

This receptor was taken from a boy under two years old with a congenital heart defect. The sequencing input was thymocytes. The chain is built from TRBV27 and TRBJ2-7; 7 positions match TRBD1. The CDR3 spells CASSQTGWYEQYF. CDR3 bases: TGTGCCAGCTCGCAGACAGGGTGGTACGAGCAGTACTTC.